The present TCR beta chain was sequenced within a study of shared clonotypes between healthy human individuals. V gave up 1 base and J gave up 7 bases, with 14 bases separating them. CDR3 length: 16 residues. The germline V gene encodes CDR1 SEHNR and CDR2 FQNEAQ (reference sequence). Assay: immunoSEQ multiplex PCR; the TCRdb copy retains only in-frame clones and omits some. The profile shows about 1 million clones, about 75% of them singletons. Sequenced material: memory CD4+ T cells sorted from blood. Regarding subset: CD45RA-negative fraction. V and J are TRBV7-9 and TRBJ1-6; no clear D. This clonotype was sampled from a young man in good health. Written as DNA, the CDR3 is TGTGCCAGCAGCTTAGTTTCAGTCGAGGCCAATTCACCCCTCCACTTT. Translation gives CASSLVSVEANSPLHF.